What follows is one T cell receptor beta chain and its context. This entry comes from a study of response to subunit inactivated influenza vaccine. CDR1 and CDR2 from the germline V gene are SEHNR and FQNEAQ (reference sequence). Deletions cut 1 base from V and 5 bases from J, with 17 bases between. The CDR3 has 16 residues. TCRdb itself ran the RT-PCR reads through MiXCR, one entry per CDR3 protein. In the table there are about 780,000 distinct CDR3 sequences, 15% to 20% of which are singletons. The sequence came from a man aged 50 to 59 who received an inactivated influenza vaccine. The genes are TRBV7-9 and TRBJ1-1; TRBD1 might be the D (5 bases). The sample was PBMCs from blood, taken 4 to 6 days after vaccination. CDR3 in DNA: TGTGCCAGCAGCTTAGGCCCAAAAGGGGTAGATACTGAAGCTTTCTTT. Protein: CASSLGPKGVDTEAFF. The variable domain in full, with the rest retrieved from reference TRBV7-9 and TRBJ1-1, is DTGVSQNPRHKITKRGQNVTFRCDPISEHNRLYWYRQTLGQGPEFLTYFQNEAQLEKSRLLSDRFSAERPKGSFSTLEIQRTEQGDSAMYLCASSLGPKGVDTEAFFGQGTRLTVV.